This TCR beta chain was profiled in a study of vaccination and CD4 T cells after COVID-19 (dated by TCRdb to between 2020 and 2023). With respect to the entire study: The convalescent cohort comprised six males and four females, including two Hispanic individuals, seven Caucasians, two Asians and one multiracial person. Participants received two doses of either the Pfizer-BioNTech BNT162b2 vaccine (n=8) or the Moderna mRNA-1273 vaccine (n=2). Post-COVID blood samples were collected from convalescent patients a median of approximately 93 days after diagnosis, with a range of roughly 30 to 170 days. Post-vaccine blood samples were collected a median of approximately eleven weeks after the second vaccine dose, ranging from about 13 to 241 days. Culture stimuli were overlapping spike peptide pools from SARS-CoV-2 and from the common cold coronaviruses HCoV-NL63, HCoV-OC43 and HCoV-229E. Control cultures used a CEFX viral epitope pool as positive control, an HIV-1 Nef peptide pool as negative control, or no peptide. In under 13 COVID-19 convalescent patients and 4 infection-naive healthy vaccine recipients, researchers compared the spike-specific CD4+ TCR repertoire from before mRNA vaccination with the repertoire from after.

Paper-wide results and their limitations: Only a relatively small number of convalescent patients were included in the study, and early timepoints following natural infection were not analyzed. Among the post-vaccine SARS-CoV-2-reactive clones in convalescent patients, a median approximately 86% showed up only after vaccination, which suggests vaccine-specific priming. Of the vaccine-specific clones found in convalescent patients, nearly all (304 of 307) were mono-reactive for SARS-CoV-2 spike instead of being cross-reactive with common cold coronaviruses. An increase in the median number of SARS-CoV-2-reactive clonotypes from 20 to 25 after infection to 35 to 40 after vaccination was observed, but the change was not found to be significant.

Concerning this clonotype itself: Its binding antigen is unknown. Qualities for individual bases were not recorded, and no much larger clone is one base off.

Spanning cysteine to phenylalanine, the CDR3 consists of 14 amino acids. The kept DNA is CDR3 alone, 42 bases in frame from the first base. The germline V gene sets CDR1 to MNHNS and CDR2 to SASEGT. Germline trimming amounts to 3 bases on V and 3 bases on J, with 3 as the count of junction bases outside the gene matches. What this sample's treatment or condition label stands for: approximately 9-day PBMC culture with coronavirus spike peptide pools or control peptides (ViraFEST assay). To expand antigen-specific T cells with peptide pools and then pick out the expanded clonotypes through TCR sequencing, the study relied on the ViraFEST assay. Negative nucleocapsid antibody tests before and after vaccination confirmed that the healthy vaccine recipients had no prior SARS-CoV-2 infection. Each well held two million PBMCs cultured with around 10 ug/ml peptide pools in IMDM containing around 5.5% human AB serum and 8 to 10 IU/ml IL-2. Half of the culture medium was replaced with fresh IL-2-containing medium on days 3 and 7. CD4+ T cells were isolated after 10 days of culture through negative selection using the EasySep CD4+ T cell isolation kit. PBMCs were separated from whole blood using Ficoll-Paque Plus gradient centrifugation and then either used fresh or cryopreserved at -140C. In general, triplicate wells were set up for every culture condition.

Libraries were constructed by PCR. DNA from cultured CD4+ T cells was subjected to TCR sequencing with the Oncomine TCR Beta short-read assay at the Johns Hopkins FTIC core. The QIAamp micro DNA kit was used to extract genomic DNA from the cultured CD4+ T cells. Oncomine TCR Beta libraries from cultured CD4+ T cells were pooled using unique dual indexes and sequenced on an Illumina iSeq 100. The original methods were these. Non-productive sequences were removed, and CDR3s not starting with C, not ending with F or W, or shorter than 7 amino acids were discarded. Antigen-specific clonotypes were identified with the MANAFEST web application by comparing peptide-stimulated wells with reference and other culture wells. To be called positive, a clone needed an FDR below 0.05, an odds ratio above 5, and a productive frequency above 0.1% in at least two of three replicate wells. A clonotype counted as cross-reactive if it showed significant expansion both in the SARS-CoV-2 spike wells and in at least one common cold coronavirus spike condition. Similarity between CDR3 sequences was evaluated in R version 3.6.1 using Levenshtein distances (stringdist) and unrooted phylogenetic trees (ape). Using fastp trimming at Q25 and MiXCR clonotype assembly, TCRdb reanalyzed the public sequencing data and kept in-frame beta chains. Rows are unified per CDR3 protein, each entry keeping the most common DNA and genes. The authors' filters were not applied to this entry. The sample data list about 12,000 distinct CDR3 sequences, and about 25% of these were observed just once. The top ten clones comprise 25% to 30% of the sample.

The origin of this receptor is a human donor who received a COVID-19 vaccine. The V gene is TRBV6-1 and the J gene is TRBJ1-1, and TRBD1 matches 8 of the central bases. Sequenced material: CD4+ T cells from blood, cultured in vitro, taken before SARS-CoV-2 vaccination. The DNA sequence is TGTGCCAGCAGTGAGGACAGGGCGGACACTGAAGCTTTCTTT. Its product reads: CASSEDRADTEAFF.